The source of this TCR beta chain is a study of monozygotic twins with inflammatory bowel disease. On this clonotype: What it recognizes is unknown.

The CDR3 has 14 residues. The germline V gene encodes CDR1 MNHEY and CDR2 SMNVEV (reference sequence). Each of TCRalpha and TCRbeta cDNA went through two nested PCRs, lasting approximately 16 and 10 cycles. Following a re-call of the 5' RACE reads, TCRdb has one entry per CDR3 protein and lacks DNA. The sample totals hundreds of thousands of distinct CDR3 sequences. Study-wide results and caveats: Versus healthy twins, IBD patients showed fewer clonotypes shared with others, especially with disease activity.

Material: blood. The receptor was isolated from a human donor with ulcerative colitis or Crohn's disease, or a healthy co-twin of an affected twin (not recorded which). The genes are TRBV27 and TRBJ2-3; TCRdb picks TRBD2, but there is no DNA to check that call. CDR3 region: CASKTSGRSDTQYF.